Following are 23 T cell receptor beta chains from one sample sequenced in a study of cytomegalovirus exposure and HLA in healthy donors. Use of 60 Vbeta and 13 Jbeta primers characterized the PCR. TCRdb's table, derived via immunoSEQ multiplex PCR, lists solely in-frame clones and lacks some. The sample lists some 200,000 clones; approximately 79% were seen once. Source material: PBMCs. Receptors originate from a girl aged 2-9 years in good health and CMV-seronegative.

This clone has only one observation. The gene calls are TRBV29-1 and TRBJ2-7, with D perhaps TRBD2 (5 bases). The CDR3 length is 13 residues. Germline CDR1 and CDR2: SQVTM and ANQGSEA. V dropped 4 bases and J dropped 7 bases, with 17 bases sitting between them. The CDR3 nucleotides read TGCAGCGTTGGTGGGTCGGGCCGAGGGGAGCAGTACTTC. Translating it yields CSVGGSGRGEQYF.

This chain connects TRBV7-9 to TRBJ2-7; TRBD1 matches 7 bases. In germline, CDR1 is SEHNR, CDR2 FQNEAQ (reference sequence). This CDR3 has 14 residues. V was pared by 4 bases and J by 3 bases, with 6 bases of the junction left unmatched. The CDR3 spells CASSSTGSHYEQYF. In DNA form, the CDR3 reads TGTGCCAGCAGCTCGACAGGGAGCCACTACGAGCAGTACTTC.

This chain connects TRBV10-1 to TRBJ1-1; D remains unclear. Germline V gene sequence: CDR1 WNHNN, CDR2 SYGVQD (reference sequence). V was clipped by 4 bases and J by 5 bases, with 11 bases between them. This CDR3 has 13 residues. CDR3 protein: CASSGSGMTEAFF. The CDR3 region has the DNA TGCGCCAGCAGTGGATCGGGAATGACTGAAGCTTTCTTT.

The J gene is TRBJ2-1, the V gene TRBV27; tentatively, D is TRBD2 (5 bases). V was cut by 2 bases and J by 0 bases, with 8 bases left in between. Germline loops: CDR1 MNHEY, CDR2 SMNVEV (reference sequence). The CDR3 is made up of 15 amino acids. The CDR3 nucleotides read TGTGCCAGCAGTTTAAGGCGGGCCTCCTACAATGAGCAGTTCTTC. Amino acids: CASSLRRASYNEQFF.

This clone came up a few times. The chain's CDR3 is CASSPGVLSSSYEQYF. As DNA, the CDR3 is TGTGCCAGCAGCCCCGGGGTCTTATCTAGCTCCTACGAGCAGTACTTC. The V gene is TRBV13, the J gene TRBJ2-7; a possible D gene is TRBD2 (5 bases). The CDR3 covers 16 residues. The V gene lost 5 bases and the J gene lost 0 bases, with 17 bases spanning the gap. Germline V CDR1 and CDR2: PRHDT, FYEKMQ (reference sequence).

The chain links TRBV11-2 to TRBJ2-2; TRBD1 matches 12 bases. The CDR3 loop spans 17 amino acids. CDR1 is SGHAT, CDR2 FQNNGV, per germline. V gave up 3 bases and J gave up 5 bases; unmatched junction bases: 7. In DNA form, the CDR3 reads TGTGCCAGCAGCTTTGGGACAGGGGGCTTAGTGACCGGGGAGCTGTTTTTT. Protein product: CASSFGTGGLVTGELFF. Variable domain in full (rest from reference TRBV11-2 and TRBJ2-2): EAGVAQSPRYKIIEKRQSVAFWCNPISGHATLYWYQQILGQGPKLLIQFQNNGVVDDSQLPKDRFSAERLKGVDSTLKIQPAKLEDSAVYLCASSFGTGGLVTGELFFGEGSRLTVL.

This chain uses TRBV5-1 with TRBJ1-2; weak D call: TRBD1 (6 bases). This CDR3 has 13 residues. Per the germline V gene, CDR1 is SGHRS and CDR2 is YFSETQ. The V gene lost 4 bases and the J gene lost 11 bases, with 18 bases spanning the gap. In nucleotides, the CDR3 is TGCGCCAGCAGCAGGAAGGAACAGGGCCCTTACACCTTC. Protein: CASSRKEQGPYTF.

The chain carries TRBV25-1 and TRBJ2-1; perhaps TRBD1 as D (5 bases). The CDR3 runs 17 residues. The germline gives CDR1 MGHDK, CDR2 SYGVNS. Trimming took off 3 bases at V and 2 bases at J, with 17 bases between the two ends. As DNA, the CDR3 is TGTGCCAGCAGTGACGTTCAGGGATTTACGGCCTACAATGAGCAGTTCTTC. Residues: CASSDVQGFTAYNEQFF.

In its sample, this clone was seen once. V is TRBV12-5 and J is TRBJ1-1; a weak D match, TRBD1 (6 bases). Between the trimmed V and J ends, which lost 0 bases and 3 bases, there was a span of 11 bases. The CDR3 consists of 15 residues. Germline-derived CDR1 and CDR2 are LGHNT and FRNRAP. The CDR3 sequence is CASGLVAQGYTEAFF. The CDR3 nucleotides read TGTGCTAGTGGTTTGGTAGCGCAGGGGTACACTGAAGCTTTCTTT.

This rearrangement joins TRBV27 to TRBJ1-1, with unresolved D. This CDR3 is built from 13 residues. From germline, CDR1 is MNHEY and CDR2 SMNVEV (reference sequence). V was cut by 3 bases and J by 1 base, with 6 bases left in between. The CDR3 DNA reads as TGTGCCAGCAGTTTTTCCGGGAACACTGAAGCTTTCTTT. This sequence encodes CASSFSGNTEAFF.

This rearrangement joins TRBV14 to TRBJ1-5, with unresolved D. The germline V gene encodes CDR1 SGHDN and CDR2 FVKESK. With 3 bases removed from V and 4 bases from J, the gap between germline ends came to 7 bases. This CDR3 has 13 amino acids. The CDR3 sequence is CASSQEANQPQHF. CDR3 coding DNA: TGTGCCAGCAGCCAGGAGGCGAATCAGCCCCAGCATTTT.

The CDR3 protein is CASTAGIDTEAFF. In DNA form, the CDR3 reads TGTGCCAGCACAGCAGGGATTGACACTGAAGCTTTCTTT. The chain is built from TRBV6-1 and TRBJ1-1; perhaps TRBD1 as D (5 bases). V shed 7 bases and J shed 3 bases, with 12 bases lying between them. CDR1 and CDR2 (germline): MNHNS, SASEGT. CDR3 length: 13 amino acids.

The rearrangement uses TRBV2 and TRBJ1-5; D ambiguous. Trimming shortened V by 6 bases and J by 3 bases, and 12 bases separated the two germline ends. Germline lookup yields CDR1 SNHLY and CDR2 FYNNEI. The CDR3 runs to 14 residues. The CDR3 region has the DNA TGTGCCAGCAGGGGAGACGGAGACAATCAGCCCCAGCATTTT. It encodes CASRGDGDNQPQHF. Filled out from reference TRBV2 and TRBJ1-5, the complete variable domain reads EPEVTQTPSHQVTQMGQEVILRCVPISNHLYFYWYRQILGQKVEFLVSFYNNEISEKSEIFDDQFSVERPDGSNFTLKIRSTKLEDSAMYFCASRGDGDNQPQHFGDGTRLSIL.

The CDR3 loop reads CASSPSPPEPNEQFF. For the CDR3, the DNA is TGTGCCAGCAGCCCCTCCCCCCCAGAACCCAATGAGCAGTTCTTC. The chain joins TRBV5-4 to TRBJ2-1; D is ambiguous. Germline V CDR1 and CDR2: SGHNT, YYREEE (reference sequence). The CDR3 covers 15 residues. The ends were cut back, 4 bases at V and 6 bases at J, with 17 bases in the middle.

This clone was seen just once. The chain has TRBV7-9 and TRBJ1-1, with D hard to call. The CDR3 extends over 15 amino acids. Germline lookup yields CDR1 SEHNR and CDR2 FQNEAQ (reference sequence). V was clipped by 1 base and J by 1 base, with 10 bases between them. CDR3 region: CASSLGPPWNTEAFF. The CDR3 nucleotides are TGTGCCAGCAGCTTAGGGCCTCCCTGGAACACTGAAGCTTTCTTT.

This sequence joins TRBV18 and TRBJ1-6; the D gene is possibly TRBD1 (6 bases). Trimming removed 6 bases from V and 7 bases from J, with 22 bases in between. The CDR3 length is 17 residues. Germline lookup yields CDR1 KGHSH and CDR2 LQKENI. The CDR3 sequence: CASSSRGGGQENSPLHF. CDR3 in DNA: TGTGCCAGCTCCTCGCGAGGGGGGGGTCAAGAGAATTCACCCCTCCACTTT.

This clone was recorded a few times. V and J are TRBV23-1 and TRBJ2-2; possible D gene TRBD2, 7 bases. Being an ORF, TRBV23-1 has a function that is uncertain. This CDR3 region has 17 residues. The ends were cut back, 2 bases at V and 2 bases at J, with 15 bases in the middle. CDR3 DNA sequence: TGCGCCAGCAGTCAACCTGGGGAGGGGGGCAACACCGGGGAGCTGTTTTTT. Its translation is CASSQPGEGGNTGELFF.

This clone has a handful of counts. The rearrangement links TRBV25-1 to TRBJ2-2; D is undetermined. Between the trimmed V and J ends, which lost 4 bases and 4 bases, there was a span of 4 bases. Germline lookup yields CDR1 MGHDK and CDR2 SYGVNS. The CDR3 runs 12 residues. CDR3 DNA: TGTGCCAGCAGTGTCATCACCGGGGAGCTGTTTTTT. This translates into CASSVITGELFF. Full variable domain (missing parts from reference TRBV25-1 and TRBJ2-2): EADIYQTPRYLVIGTGKKITLECSQTMGHDKMYWYQQDPGMELHLIHYSYGVNSTEKGDLSSESTVSRIRTEHFPLTLESARPSHTSQYLCASSVITGELFFGEGSRLTVL.

The V call is TRBV9, the J call TRBJ1-4, with 8 positions matching TRBD1. The CDR3 is 14 amino acids. Germline V gives CDR1 SGDLS, CDR2 YYNGEE. With 4 bases clipped from V and 7 bases from J, the junction kept 6 bases outside the gene matches. This chain's CDR3 is CASSQRQGFEKLFF. CDR3 bases: TGTGCCAGCAGCCAGCGACAGGGGTTTGAAAAACTGTTTTTT.

There are a few counts of this clone. The chain combines TRBV6-1 with TRBJ1-5; perhaps TRBD1 as D (6 bases). Looked up from germline, CDR1 is MNHNS and CDR2 is SASEGT. The germline V and J ends were trimmed by 8 bases and 6 bases, with 14 bases remaining between them. The CDR3 length is 13 residues. CDR3 amino acids: CASATQGSQPQHF. The CDR3 DNA follows: TGTGCCAGCGCCACGCAGGGGAGTCAGCCCCAGCATTTT.

This chain uses TRBV19 with TRBJ1-5; 7 positions match TRBD1. Germline V gene lookup returns CDR1 LNHDA and CDR2 SQIVND (reference sequence). CDR3 length equals 14 residues. The ends lost 7 bases at V and 6 bases at J; junction bases unmatched: 9. The CDR3 here is CASNLDRVGQPQHF. CDR3 sequence (DNA): TGTGCCAGTAATCTCGACAGGGTCGGTCAGCCCCAGCATTTT.

This chain connects TRBV5-5 to TRBJ1-2, with 9 bases that match TRBD1. CDR3 size: 13 residues. Looked up from germline, CDR1 is SGHKS and CDR2 is YYEKEE (reference sequence). V lost 0 bases, J lost 8 bases, and 2 bases stayed unmatched. The CDR3 nucleotides are TGTGCCAGCAGCTTGGACAGGGGGCTCGGCTACACCTTC. Its translation is CASSLDRGLGYTF. The complete variable domain, with remaining parts taken from reference TRBV5-5 and TRBJ1-2, reads DAGVTQSPTHLIKTRGQQVTLRCSPISGHKSVSWYQQVLGQGPQFIFQYYEKEERGRGNFPDRFSARQFPNYSSELNVNALLLGDSALYLCASSLDRGLGYTFGSGTRLTVV.

This chain joins TRBV5-4 and TRBJ2-7; D gene unclear. The V gene's germline CDR1 is SGHNT and CDR2 YYREEE (reference sequence). Trimming removed 3 bases at V and 7 bases at J, with 8 bases between. The CDR3 totals 11 residues. As DNA, the CDR3 is TGTGCCAGCAGCTCCCCGGGTGAGCAGTACTTC. Translating gives CASSSPGEQYF.